This T cell receptor (beta chain) is from a study of cytomegalovirus exposure and HLA in healthy donors. Study results and caveats: Indistinguishability led to the exclusion of some V segments, TRBV6-2 and TRBV6-3 included.

PCR was performed using 60 Vbeta and 13 Jbeta primers. TCRdb's table, derived via immunoSEQ multiplex PCR, lists solely in-frame clones and lacks some. The sample lists some 130,000 clones, around 72% occurring once. About this clone itself: Its antigen is currently unknown. The same CDR3 can be traced to other DNA sequences in this sample.

CDR3 length equals 13 residues. Trimming cost V 2 bases and J 1 base, with 5 bases left between them. Germline loops: CDR1 MNHEY, CDR2 SMNVEV (reference sequence). This sequence originates from a man aged 50 or older in good health and CMV-seropositive. Sequencing was performed on PBMCs. This chain uses TRBV27 with TRBJ1-1; no firm D call. CDR3 in amino acids: CASSLGRNTEAFF. The CDR3 DNA follows: TGTGCCAGCAGTTTAGGGAGGAACACTGAAGCTTTCTTT.